What follows are 4 T cell receptor beta chains derived from one specimen sequenced in a study of blood T cell repertoires in COVID-19. The table came from immunoSEQ multiplex PCR; TCRdb's copy has only in-frame clones and leaves some out. Of about 45,000 clones listed, less than 90% are singletons. Sequencing used peripheral blood. Every receptor here comes from a human donor in a cohort sampled during active COVID-19.

A single count supports this clone. The CDR3 coding sequence is TGCGCCAGCAGCCAAGATGGCGGGGGGTCTCAAGAGACCCAGTACTTC. Translating gives CASSQDGGGSQETQYF. The gene calls are TRBV4-3 and TRBJ2-5, with TRBD2 matching over 8 bases. Germline CDR1 LGHNA, CDR2 YSLEER. The CDR3 contains 16 residues. J lost 2 bases, V lost 0 bases, and 5 bases had no gene match.

The rearrangement joins TRBV7-8 to TRBJ2-5; TRBD1 matches 11 bases. CDR3 size: 16 residues. V shed 5 bases, J shed 4 bases, and the junction held 9 bases outside the gene matches. Germline assignment: CDR1 SGHVS and CDR2 FQNEAQ. The CDR3 DNA follows: TGTGCCAGCAGCACCCGGACAGGGGGCAACTCAGAGACCCAGTACTTC. Translating gives CASSTRTGGNSETQYF.

The rearrangement joins TRBV6-4 to TRBJ2-1; D is possibly TRBD1 (5 bases). The CDR3 has 12 amino acids. Germline V gene sequence: CDR1 MRHNA, CDR2 SNTAGT. V gave up 5 bases and J gave up 7 bases, with 9 bases separating them. CDR3 residues: CASSPGQNEQFF. The CDR3 nucleotides read TGTGCCAGCAGTCCAGGGCAAAATGAGCAGTTCTTC.

This chain uses TRBV7-3 with TRBJ2-1; 7 positions agree with TRBD1. Trimming took 4 bases from V and 8 from J; bases not matched to a gene: 8. Germline V gene data show CDR1 as SGHTA and CDR2 as FQGTGA. The CDR3 covers 14 residues. The CDR3 region has the DNA TGTGCCAGCAGCTGGCGACAGGGAGTCTATGAGCAGTTCTTC. It yields the protein CASSWRQGVYEQFF.